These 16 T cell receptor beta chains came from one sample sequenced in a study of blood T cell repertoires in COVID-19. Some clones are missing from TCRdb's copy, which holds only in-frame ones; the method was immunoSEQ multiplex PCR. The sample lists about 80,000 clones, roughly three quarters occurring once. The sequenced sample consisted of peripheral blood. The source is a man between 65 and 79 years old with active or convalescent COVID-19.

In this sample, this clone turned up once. The CDR3 spells CASSLTGTSFHEQYF. For the CDR3, the DNA is TGTGCCAGCAGCTTAACCGGGACTAGTTTTCACGAGCAGTACTTC. The chain employs TRBV7-3 and TRBJ2-7, with 8 bases lining up with TRBD2. This CDR3 is built from 15 residues. The germline V gene has CDR1 SGHTA and CDR2 FQGTGA. V shed 0 bases, J shed 5 bases, and the junction held 6 bases outside the gene matches.

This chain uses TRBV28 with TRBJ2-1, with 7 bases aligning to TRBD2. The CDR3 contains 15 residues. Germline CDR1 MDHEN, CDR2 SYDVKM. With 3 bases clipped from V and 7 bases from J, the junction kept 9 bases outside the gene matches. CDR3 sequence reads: CASSLSTSLGNEQFF. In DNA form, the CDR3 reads TGTGCCAGCAGTTTGTCGACTAGCTTAGGGAATGAGCAGTTCTTC.

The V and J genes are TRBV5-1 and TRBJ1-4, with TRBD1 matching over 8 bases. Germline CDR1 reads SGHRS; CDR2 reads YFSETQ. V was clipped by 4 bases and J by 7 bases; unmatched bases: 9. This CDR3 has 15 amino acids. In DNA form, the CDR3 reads TGCGCCAGCAGCCCCTCCCCAGGGGGCGGTGAAAAACTGTTTTTT. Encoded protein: CASSPSPGGGEKLFF.

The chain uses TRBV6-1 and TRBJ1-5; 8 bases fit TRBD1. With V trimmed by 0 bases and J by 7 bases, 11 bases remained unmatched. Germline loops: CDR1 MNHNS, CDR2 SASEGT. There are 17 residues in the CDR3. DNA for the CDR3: TGTGCCAGCAGTGAAGCGAGGCAGGGGGCTCTTCGACAGCCCCAGCATTTT. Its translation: CASSEARQGALRQPQHF.

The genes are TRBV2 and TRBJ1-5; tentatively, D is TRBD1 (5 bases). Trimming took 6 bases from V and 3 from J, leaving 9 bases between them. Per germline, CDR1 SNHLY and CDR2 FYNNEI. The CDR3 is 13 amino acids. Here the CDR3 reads CASRQEYNQPQHF. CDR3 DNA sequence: TGTGCCAGCAGACAGGAGTACAATCAGCCCCAGCATTTT. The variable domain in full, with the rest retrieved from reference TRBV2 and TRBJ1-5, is EPEVTQTPSHQVTQMGQEVILRCVPISNHLYFYWYRQILGQKVEFLVSFYNNEISEKSEIFDDQFSVERPDGSNFTLKIRSTKLEDSAMYFCASRQEYNQPQHFGDGTRLSIL.

Here the CDR3 DNA reads TGTGCCAGCAGTGTCGACAGGAATGAGCAGTTCTTC. The encoded protein is CASSVDRNEQFF. The V call is TRBV2, the J call TRBJ2-1; D may be TRBD1 (6 bases). The V gene's germline CDR1 is SNHLY and CDR2 FYNNEI. The CDR3 is 12 residues long. Trimming cost V 4 bases and J 7 bases, with 8 bases left between them.

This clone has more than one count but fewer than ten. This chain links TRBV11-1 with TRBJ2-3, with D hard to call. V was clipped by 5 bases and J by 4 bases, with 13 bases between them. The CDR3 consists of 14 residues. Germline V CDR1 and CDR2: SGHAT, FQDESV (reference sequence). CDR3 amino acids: CASSPRPSPDTQYF. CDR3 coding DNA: TGTGCCAGCAGCCCTAGGCCCTCCCCAGATACGCAGTATTTT.

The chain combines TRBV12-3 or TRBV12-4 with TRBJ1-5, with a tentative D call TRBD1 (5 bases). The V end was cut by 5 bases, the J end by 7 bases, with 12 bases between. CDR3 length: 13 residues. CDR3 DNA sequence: TGTGCCAGCAGTACCAGGGAGGGGCAGCCCCAGCATTTT. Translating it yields CASSTREGQPQHF.

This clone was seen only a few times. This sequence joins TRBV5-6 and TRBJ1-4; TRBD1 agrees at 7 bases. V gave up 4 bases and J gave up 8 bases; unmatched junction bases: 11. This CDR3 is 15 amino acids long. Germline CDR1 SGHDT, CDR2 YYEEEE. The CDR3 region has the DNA TGTGCCAGCAGCCGGAGGGGGCGCTTGGAGGAAAAACTGTTTTTT. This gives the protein CASSRRGRLEEKLFF.

CDR3 coding DNA: TGTGCCAGCAAGGAGGGTGGGTCACCCCTCCACTTT. Its protein product is CASKEGGSPLHF. J is TRBJ1-6 and V is TRBV27; no definite D call. The CDR3 totals 12 residues. The V gene lost 7 bases and the J gene lost 10 bases, with 11 bases spanning the gap. CDR1 and CDR2 (germline): MNHEY, SMNVEV (reference sequence).

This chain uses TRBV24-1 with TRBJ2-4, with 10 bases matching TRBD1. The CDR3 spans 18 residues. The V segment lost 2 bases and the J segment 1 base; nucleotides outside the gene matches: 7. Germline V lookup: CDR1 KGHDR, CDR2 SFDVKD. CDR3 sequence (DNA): TGTGCCACCAGTGATTGGGGACAGGGGTTTTCGGCCAAAAACATTCAGTACTTC. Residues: CATSDWGQGFSAKNIQYF.

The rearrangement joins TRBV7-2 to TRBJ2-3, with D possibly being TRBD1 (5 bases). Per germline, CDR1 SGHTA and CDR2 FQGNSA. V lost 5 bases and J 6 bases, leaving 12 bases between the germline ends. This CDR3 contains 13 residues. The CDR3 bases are TGTGCCAGCAGCACGCGAAGGGGTGATACGCAGTATTTT. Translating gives CASSTRRGDTQYF.

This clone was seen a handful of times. CDR3 coding DNA: TGCAGCGTCGACACATACAATGAGCAGTTCTTC. Its translation is CSVDTYNEQFF. The rearrangement joins TRBV29-1 to TRBJ2-1; D gene uncertain. The germline V gene has CDR1 SQVTM and CDR2 ANQGSEA. V was shortened by 6 bases and J by 4 bases, with 7 bases between the two germline ends. The CDR3 is made up of 11 amino acids.

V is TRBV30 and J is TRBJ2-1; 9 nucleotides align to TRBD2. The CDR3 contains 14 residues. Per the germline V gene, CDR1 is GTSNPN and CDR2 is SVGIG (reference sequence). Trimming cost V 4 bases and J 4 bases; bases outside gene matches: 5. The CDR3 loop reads CAWIGAGGYNEQFF. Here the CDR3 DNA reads TGTGCCTGGATAGGAGCGGGGGGTTACAATGAGCAGTTCTTC.

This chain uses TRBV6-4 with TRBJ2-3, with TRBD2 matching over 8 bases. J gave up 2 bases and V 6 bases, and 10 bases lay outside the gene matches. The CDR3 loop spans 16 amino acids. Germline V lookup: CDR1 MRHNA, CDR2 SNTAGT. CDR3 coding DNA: TGTGCCAGCAGACCCTTGTCGGGGGGGACCACAGATACGCAGTATTTT. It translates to CASRPLSGGTTDTQYF.

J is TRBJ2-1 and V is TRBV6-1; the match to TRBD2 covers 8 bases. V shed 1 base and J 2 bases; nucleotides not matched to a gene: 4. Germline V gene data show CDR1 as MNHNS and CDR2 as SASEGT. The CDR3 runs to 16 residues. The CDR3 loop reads CASSEGGGFPYNEQFF. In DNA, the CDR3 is TGTGCCAGCAGTGAAGGCGGGGGGTTCCCCTACAATGAGCAGTTCTTC.